Below are 19 T cell receptor beta chains sequenced from a single sample in a study of regulatory T cells in long-lasting Graves disease. Arm-PCR of CDR3 regions with iRepertoire HTBI primers generated TCR beta libraries. MiXCR, applied by TCRdb to the multiplex PCR reads, yields one record per CDR3 protein. The sample contains about 290,000 distinct CDR3 sequences, around a fifth of which appear only once. Time point in this sample: persistent/refractory GD, antithyroid drugs over 5 years with positive TRAb. Extracted RNA from PBMCs served as the source of the TCR library. The sequenced sample was peripheral blood mononuclear cells (PBMCs), obtained when the disease was refractory, from a patient treated with antithyroid drugs. The origin of the receptors is a female donor with Graves disease.

For this clonotype: A much larger clonotype is one base distant, so this may be a read error. This chain uses TRBV6-1 with TRBJ2-7, with TRBD2 as a possible D gene (6 bases). This CDR3 is built from 17 residues. V gave up 3 bases and J gave up 6 bases, with 24 bases separating them. In germline, CDR1 is MNHNS, CDR2 SASEGT. The CDR3 DNA follows: TGTGCCAGCAGTGACTTGGGACCAGCGGGTCCCGTTGGCGAGCAGTACTTC. Protein: CASSDLGPAGPVGEQYF.

This clonotype was seen at least ten times. The rearrangement joins TRBV6-2 or TRBV6-3 to TRBJ1-1, with D unclear. This CDR3 spans 13 amino acids. V lost 2 bases to trimming and J lost 1 base, with 5 bases between them. Germline V gene lookup returns CDR1 MNHEY and CDR2 SVGEGT. Here the CDR3 reads CASSYEGNTEAFF. In DNA form, the CDR3 reads TGTGCCAGCAGTTACGAAGGGAACACTGAAGCTTTCTTT.

Regarding this clonotype: A single base is all that separates this from a far larger clone, so a read error is likely. The rearrangement uses TRBV7-9 and TRBJ1-1; D remains unclear. Trimming removed 6 bases from V and 5 bases from J, with 10 bases in between. This CDR3 comprises 12 residues. CDR1 is SEHNR, CDR2 FQNEAQ, per germline (reference sequence). Written as DNA, the CDR3 is TGTGCCAGCAGGACGGCCTGGACTGAAGCTTTCTTT. Its protein product is CASRTAWTEAFF.

This clonotype has more than one count but fewer than ten. V is TRBV7-9 and J is TRBJ1-2; D is perhaps TRBD1 (6 bases). In germline, CDR1 is SEHNR, CDR2 FQNEAQ (reference sequence). V was trimmed by 6 bases and J by 4 bases, leaving 15 bases between them. The CDR3 loop spans 14 amino acids. CDR3 protein: CASSPAGGLYGYTF. CDR3 nucleotides: TGTGCCAGCAGTCCCGCGGGGGGGCTCTATGGCTACACCTTC.

There are many counts of this clonotype. V usage is TRBV7-2 and J usage is TRBJ2-2; D may be TRBD2 (5 bases). The CDR3 sequence is 17 residues long. Germline V gene sequence: CDR1 SGHTA, CDR2 FQGNSA. The germline V and J ends were trimmed by 4 bases and 1 base, with 16 bases remaining between them. Written as DNA, the CDR3 is TGTGCCAGCAGCTCGGGAACCTGGACCGAGAACACCGGGGAGCTGTTTTTT. Translating gives CASSSGTWTENTGELFF.

This clonotype was picked up many times. The V gene is TRBV6-2 or TRBV6-3, the J gene TRBJ2-7; TRBD1 might be the D (5 bases). This CDR3 is built from 14 residues. Trimming removed 5 bases at V and 1 base at J, with 12 bases between. The germline V gene has CDR1 MNHEY and CDR2 SVGEGT. CDR3 DNA: TGTGCCAGCAGTGTCACCGGACAATCCTACGAGCAGTACTTC. Encoded protein: CASSVTGQSYEQYF.

This clonotype turned up a few times. CDR3 nucleotide sequence: TGTGCCAGCAGTCCGGGCGGTAGCTCTGGAAACACCATATATTTT. Translating gives CASSPGGSSGNTIYF. The chain joins TRBV7-9 to TRBJ1-3, with D hard to call. Trimming stripped 6 bases from V and 0 bases from J, with 12 bases between. The CDR3 extends over 15 amino acids. From germline, CDR1 is SEHNR and CDR2 FQNEAQ (reference sequence). The full variable domain, completed using reference TRBV7-9 and TRBJ1-3, is DTGVSQNPRHKITKRGQNVTFRCDPISEHNRLYWYRQTLGQGPEFLTYFQNEAQLEKSRLLSDRFSAERPKGSFSTLEIQRTEQGDSAMYLCASSPGGSSGNTIYFGEGSWLTVV.

A few counts support this clonotype. CDR3 nucleotide sequence: TGTGCCAGCAGTTCGGGACTCCGAGGGGAGACCCAGTACTTC. It is translated as CASSSGLRGETQYF. The chain employs TRBV27 and TRBJ2-5, with D maybe TRBD2 (6 bases). Germline CDR1 reads MNHEY; CDR2 reads SMNVEV (reference sequence). Trimming took off 4 bases at V and 5 bases at J, with 14 bases between the two ends. This CDR3 spans 14 amino acids.

The table lists this clonotype with a count of one. V and J are TRBV29-1 and TRBJ2-5; 9 bases are a match to TRBD2. From germline, CDR1 is SQVTM and CDR2 ANQGSEA. Trimming cost V 6 bases and J 5 bases; bases outside gene matches: 10. The CDR3 runs 14 residues. CDR3 bases: TGCAGCGTCAGGCGGACTAGCGCGGCTGAGACCCAGTACTTC. Its protein product is CSVRRTSAAETQYF.

This clonotype was seen repeatedly, ten times or more. V and J are TRBV30 and TRBJ1-1; D perhaps matches TRBD1 (5 bases). V shed 1 base and J shed 1 base, with 7 bases lying between them. Germline V CDR1 and CDR2: GTSNPN, SVGIG (reference sequence). This CDR3 contains 13 residues. The CDR3: CAWSEGRNTEAFF. CDR3 in DNA: TGTGCCTGGAGTGAGGGACGGAACACTGAAGCTTTCTTT.

This clonotype was recorded at least ten times. V and J are TRBV2 and TRBJ2-2; 7 nucleotides align to TRBD2. There are 13 residues in the CDR3. Germline V gene sequence: CDR1 SNHLY, CDR2 FYNNEI. V lost 9 bases, J lost 7 bases, and 8 bases stayed unmatched. CDR3 sequence reads: CARSGLEGGELFF. As DNA, the CDR3 is TGTGCCAGATCTGGACTAGAAGGCGGGGAGCTGTTTTTT.

The table lists this clonotype with a few counts. CDR3 DNA sequence: TGCAGCGTTCAAGGCGTAGAGACCCAGTACTTC. Its translation: CSVQGVETQYF. The V call is TRBV29-1, the J call TRBJ2-5; D not certain. Germline assignment: CDR1 SQVTM and CDR2 ANQGSEA. The CDR3 has 11 residues. Trimming removed 5 bases from V and 4 bases from J, with 8 bases in between.

At least ten counts were recorded for this clonotype. J is TRBJ2-7 and V is TRBV5-1, with D hard to call. The ends were cut back, 0 bases at V and 2 bases at J, with 6 bases in the middle. Germline V gene data show CDR1 as SGHRS and CDR2 as YFSETQ. The CDR3 loop spans 13 amino acids. The CDR3 protein is CASSLAETYEQYF. CDR3 nucleotides: TGCGCCAGCAGCTTGGCCGAAACCTACGAGCAGTACTTC.

Ten or more counts support this clonotype. The V and J genes are TRBV7-9 and TRBJ1-2, with D unclear. Trimming took 5 bases from V and 1 from J, leaving 8 bases between them. In germline, CDR1 is SEHNR, CDR2 FQNEAQ (reference sequence). The CDR3 covers 13 residues. The CDR3 region is CASSRHDNYGYTF. CDR3 coding DNA: TGTGCCAGCAGCCGACACGATAACTATGGCTACACCTTC.

V gene TRBV27 combines with J gene TRBJ1-2, with 7 bases matching TRBD1. The germline gives CDR1 MNHEY, CDR2 SMNVEV (reference sequence). CDR3 length equals 14 residues. V shed 6 bases, J shed 0 bases, and the junction held 4 bases outside the gene matches. This CDR3 reads CASRGGLTNYGYTF. The CDR3 nucleotides read TGTGCCAGCAGAGGGGGCCTTACTAACTATGGCTACACCTTC.

About this clonotype itself: Given a far larger clone just one base away, this is likely a sequencing read error. This CDR3 is missing its conserved last phenylalanine or tryptophan, likely due to a read error. The chain combines TRBV12-3 or TRBV12-4 with TRBJ2-2; no reliable D call. This CDR3 is built from 13 residues. V lost 3 bases to trimming and J lost 0 bases, with 2 bases between them. The CDR3 here is CASSLANTGELFY. Here the CDR3 DNA reads TGTGCCAGCAGTTTGGCGAACACCGGGGAGCTGTTTTAT.

About this clonotype: One end of the junction is discordant with germline, which a read error may explain. This chain uses TRBV12-3 or TRBV12-4 with TRBJ2-7; 9 bases match TRBD1. This CDR3 is built from 13 residues. The CDR3 region is CASSRGQGSTQGF. CDR3 DNA sequence: TGTGCCAGCAGTAGGGGACAGGGTTCCACCCAGGGCTTC.

This chain connects TRBV5-1 to TRBJ1-4; D is unresolved. Germline CDR1 SGHRS, CDR2 YFSETQ. The CDR3 runs 15 residues. V lost 1 base and J lost 4, with 11 bases in between. The CDR3 is CASSLNTGDNEKLFF. CDR3 coding DNA: TGCGCCAGCAGCTTGAACACCGGGGATAATGAAAAACTGTTTTTT.

This clonotype was found many times. V gene TRBV11-2 combines with J gene TRBJ1-6, with D maybe TRBD1 (5 bases). Per germline, CDR1 SGHAT and CDR2 FQNNGV. Deletions cut 5 bases from V and 14 bases from J, with 7 bases between. The CDR3 extends over 10 amino acids. CDR3 in amino acids: CASSRTTLHF. The CDR3 DNA reads as TGTGCCAGCAGCCGGACAACCCTCCACTTT.